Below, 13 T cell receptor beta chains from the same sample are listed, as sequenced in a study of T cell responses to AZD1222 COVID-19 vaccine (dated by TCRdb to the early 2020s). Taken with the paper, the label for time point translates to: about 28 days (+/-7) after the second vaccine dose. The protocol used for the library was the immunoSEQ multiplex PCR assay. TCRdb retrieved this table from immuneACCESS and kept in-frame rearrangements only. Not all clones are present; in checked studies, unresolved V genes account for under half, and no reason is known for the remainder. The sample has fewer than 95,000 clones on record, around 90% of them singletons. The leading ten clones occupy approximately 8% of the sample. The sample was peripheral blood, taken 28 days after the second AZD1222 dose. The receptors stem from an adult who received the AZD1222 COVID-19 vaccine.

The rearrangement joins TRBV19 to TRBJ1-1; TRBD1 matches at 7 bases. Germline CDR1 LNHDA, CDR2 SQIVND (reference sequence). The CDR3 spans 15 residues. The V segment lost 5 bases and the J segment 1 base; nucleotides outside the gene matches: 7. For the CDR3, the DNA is TGTGCCAGTAGTCTCCGCGGGACAGCGAACACTGAAGCTTTCTTT. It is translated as CASSLRGTANTEAFF.

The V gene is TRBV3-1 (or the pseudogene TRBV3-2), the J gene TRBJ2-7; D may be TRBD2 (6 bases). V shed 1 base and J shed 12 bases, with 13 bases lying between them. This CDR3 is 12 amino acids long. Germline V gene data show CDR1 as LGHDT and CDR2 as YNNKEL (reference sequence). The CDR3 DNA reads TGTGCCAGCAGCCAAGCCTCTAGCGTAGTGTACTTC. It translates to CASSQASSVVYF.

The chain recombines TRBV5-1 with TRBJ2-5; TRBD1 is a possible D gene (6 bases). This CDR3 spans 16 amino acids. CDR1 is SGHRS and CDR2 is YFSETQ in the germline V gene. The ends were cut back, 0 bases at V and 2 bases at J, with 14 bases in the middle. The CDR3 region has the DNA TGCGCCAGCAGCTTGGCCTCCGACAGGCATCAAGAGACCCAGTACTTC. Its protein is CASSLASDRHQETQYF.

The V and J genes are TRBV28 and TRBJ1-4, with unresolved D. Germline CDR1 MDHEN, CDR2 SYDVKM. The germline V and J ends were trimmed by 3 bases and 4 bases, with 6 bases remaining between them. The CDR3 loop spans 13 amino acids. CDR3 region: CASSLPFNEKLFF. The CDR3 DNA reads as TGTGCCAGCAGTTTGCCCTTTAATGAAAAACTGTTTTTT.

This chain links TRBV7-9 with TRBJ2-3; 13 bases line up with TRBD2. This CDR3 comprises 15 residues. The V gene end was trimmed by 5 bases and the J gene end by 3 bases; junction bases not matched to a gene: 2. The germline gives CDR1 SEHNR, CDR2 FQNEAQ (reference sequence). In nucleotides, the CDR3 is TGTGCCAGCAGCACGACTAGCGGGAGGACAGATACGCAGTATTTT. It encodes CASSTTSGRTDTQYF.

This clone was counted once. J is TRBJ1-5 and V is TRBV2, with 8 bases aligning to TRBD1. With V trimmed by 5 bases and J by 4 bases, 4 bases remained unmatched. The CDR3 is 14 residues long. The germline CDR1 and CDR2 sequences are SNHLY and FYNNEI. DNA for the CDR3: TGTGCCAGCAGTAATACAGGGGGGAATCAGCCCCAGCATTTT. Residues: CASSNTGGNQPQHF.

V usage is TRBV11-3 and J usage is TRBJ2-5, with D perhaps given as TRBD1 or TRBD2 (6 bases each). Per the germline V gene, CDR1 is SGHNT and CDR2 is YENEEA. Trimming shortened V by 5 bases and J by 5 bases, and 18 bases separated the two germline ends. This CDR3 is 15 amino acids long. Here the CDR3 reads CASSEGLGGSETQYF. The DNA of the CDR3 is TGTGCCAGCAGCGAGGGGCTCGGGGGCTCGGAGACCCAGTACTTC.

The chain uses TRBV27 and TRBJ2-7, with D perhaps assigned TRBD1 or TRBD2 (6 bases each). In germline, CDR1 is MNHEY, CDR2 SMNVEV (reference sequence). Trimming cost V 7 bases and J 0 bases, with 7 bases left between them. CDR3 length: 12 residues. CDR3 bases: TGTGCCAGCACGGGGGCCTCCTACGAGCAGTACTTC. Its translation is CASTGASYEQYF.

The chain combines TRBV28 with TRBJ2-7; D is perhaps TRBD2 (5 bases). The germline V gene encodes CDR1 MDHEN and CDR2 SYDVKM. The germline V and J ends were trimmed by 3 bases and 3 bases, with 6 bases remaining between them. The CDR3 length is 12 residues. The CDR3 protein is CASSLAGYEQYF. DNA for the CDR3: TGTGCCAGCAGTTTGGCGGGCTACGAGCAGTACTTC.

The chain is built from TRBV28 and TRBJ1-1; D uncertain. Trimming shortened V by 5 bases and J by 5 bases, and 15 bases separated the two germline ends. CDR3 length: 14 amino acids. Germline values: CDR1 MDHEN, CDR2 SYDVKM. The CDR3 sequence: CASSPPSMGTEAFF. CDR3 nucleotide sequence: TGTGCCAGCAGTCCTCCCTCCATGGGAACTGAAGCTTTCTTT.

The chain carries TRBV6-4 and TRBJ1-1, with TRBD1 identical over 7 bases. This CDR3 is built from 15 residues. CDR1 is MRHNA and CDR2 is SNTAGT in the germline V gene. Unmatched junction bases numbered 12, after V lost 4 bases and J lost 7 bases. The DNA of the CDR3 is TGTGCCAGCAGTGCAAGCCGGGACAGATTGGGTGAAGCTTTCTTT. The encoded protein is CASSASRDRLGEAFF.

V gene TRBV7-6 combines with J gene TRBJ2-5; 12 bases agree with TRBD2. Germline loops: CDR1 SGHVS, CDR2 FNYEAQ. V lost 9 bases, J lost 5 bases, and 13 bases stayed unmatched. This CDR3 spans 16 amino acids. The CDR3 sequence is CASDLAGGPSGETQYF. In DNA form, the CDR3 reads TGTGCCAGTGATCTAGCGGGAGGGCCAAGTGGGGAGACCCAGTACTTC.

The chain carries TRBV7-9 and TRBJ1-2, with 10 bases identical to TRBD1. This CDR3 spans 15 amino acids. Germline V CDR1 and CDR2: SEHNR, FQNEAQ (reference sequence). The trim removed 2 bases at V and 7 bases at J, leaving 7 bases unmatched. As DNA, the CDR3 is TGTGCCAGCAGCTTATCGGGACAGGGGCCTGGTGGCTACACCTTC. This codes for CASSLSGQGPGGYTF.